This T cell receptor beta chain was recovered during a study of regulatory T cells in long-lasting Graves disease. This clonotype has at least ten counts. The germline gives CDR1 MNHEY, CDR2 SVGEGT. The V end lost 6 bases, the J end lost 2 bases, and 20 bases lay between the germline ends. The CDR3 has 17 residues. Indicated time point: newly diagnosed GD, antithyroid drugs for less than 3 months. There was RNA extracted from PBMCs, and the TCR library was made from it. Building the TCR beta libraries relied on iRepertoire HTBI primers, and CDR3 regions underwent Arm-PCR. TCRdb used MiXCR to reprocess the multiplex PCR reads, holding one entry per CDR3 protein. The sample lists just over 600,000 distinct CDR3 sequences, 15% to 20% seen once, with around a sixth in the top ten. These data are also associated with another study on T cells in Graves' hyperthyroidism and ophthalmopathy.

This receptor was identified in a woman aged 25 to 39 with Graves disease. This chain joins TRBV6-2 or TRBV6-3 and TRBJ1-5; a weak D match, TRBD1 (6 bases). This specimen consisted of peripheral blood mononuclear cells (PBMCs), obtained at new diagnosis, from a patient treated with antithyroid drugs. This chain's CDR3 is CASSPLQGLGGNQPQHF. The CDR3 bases are TGTGCCAGCAGCCCCCTACAGGGTCTAGGAGGCAATCAGCCCCAGCATTTT.